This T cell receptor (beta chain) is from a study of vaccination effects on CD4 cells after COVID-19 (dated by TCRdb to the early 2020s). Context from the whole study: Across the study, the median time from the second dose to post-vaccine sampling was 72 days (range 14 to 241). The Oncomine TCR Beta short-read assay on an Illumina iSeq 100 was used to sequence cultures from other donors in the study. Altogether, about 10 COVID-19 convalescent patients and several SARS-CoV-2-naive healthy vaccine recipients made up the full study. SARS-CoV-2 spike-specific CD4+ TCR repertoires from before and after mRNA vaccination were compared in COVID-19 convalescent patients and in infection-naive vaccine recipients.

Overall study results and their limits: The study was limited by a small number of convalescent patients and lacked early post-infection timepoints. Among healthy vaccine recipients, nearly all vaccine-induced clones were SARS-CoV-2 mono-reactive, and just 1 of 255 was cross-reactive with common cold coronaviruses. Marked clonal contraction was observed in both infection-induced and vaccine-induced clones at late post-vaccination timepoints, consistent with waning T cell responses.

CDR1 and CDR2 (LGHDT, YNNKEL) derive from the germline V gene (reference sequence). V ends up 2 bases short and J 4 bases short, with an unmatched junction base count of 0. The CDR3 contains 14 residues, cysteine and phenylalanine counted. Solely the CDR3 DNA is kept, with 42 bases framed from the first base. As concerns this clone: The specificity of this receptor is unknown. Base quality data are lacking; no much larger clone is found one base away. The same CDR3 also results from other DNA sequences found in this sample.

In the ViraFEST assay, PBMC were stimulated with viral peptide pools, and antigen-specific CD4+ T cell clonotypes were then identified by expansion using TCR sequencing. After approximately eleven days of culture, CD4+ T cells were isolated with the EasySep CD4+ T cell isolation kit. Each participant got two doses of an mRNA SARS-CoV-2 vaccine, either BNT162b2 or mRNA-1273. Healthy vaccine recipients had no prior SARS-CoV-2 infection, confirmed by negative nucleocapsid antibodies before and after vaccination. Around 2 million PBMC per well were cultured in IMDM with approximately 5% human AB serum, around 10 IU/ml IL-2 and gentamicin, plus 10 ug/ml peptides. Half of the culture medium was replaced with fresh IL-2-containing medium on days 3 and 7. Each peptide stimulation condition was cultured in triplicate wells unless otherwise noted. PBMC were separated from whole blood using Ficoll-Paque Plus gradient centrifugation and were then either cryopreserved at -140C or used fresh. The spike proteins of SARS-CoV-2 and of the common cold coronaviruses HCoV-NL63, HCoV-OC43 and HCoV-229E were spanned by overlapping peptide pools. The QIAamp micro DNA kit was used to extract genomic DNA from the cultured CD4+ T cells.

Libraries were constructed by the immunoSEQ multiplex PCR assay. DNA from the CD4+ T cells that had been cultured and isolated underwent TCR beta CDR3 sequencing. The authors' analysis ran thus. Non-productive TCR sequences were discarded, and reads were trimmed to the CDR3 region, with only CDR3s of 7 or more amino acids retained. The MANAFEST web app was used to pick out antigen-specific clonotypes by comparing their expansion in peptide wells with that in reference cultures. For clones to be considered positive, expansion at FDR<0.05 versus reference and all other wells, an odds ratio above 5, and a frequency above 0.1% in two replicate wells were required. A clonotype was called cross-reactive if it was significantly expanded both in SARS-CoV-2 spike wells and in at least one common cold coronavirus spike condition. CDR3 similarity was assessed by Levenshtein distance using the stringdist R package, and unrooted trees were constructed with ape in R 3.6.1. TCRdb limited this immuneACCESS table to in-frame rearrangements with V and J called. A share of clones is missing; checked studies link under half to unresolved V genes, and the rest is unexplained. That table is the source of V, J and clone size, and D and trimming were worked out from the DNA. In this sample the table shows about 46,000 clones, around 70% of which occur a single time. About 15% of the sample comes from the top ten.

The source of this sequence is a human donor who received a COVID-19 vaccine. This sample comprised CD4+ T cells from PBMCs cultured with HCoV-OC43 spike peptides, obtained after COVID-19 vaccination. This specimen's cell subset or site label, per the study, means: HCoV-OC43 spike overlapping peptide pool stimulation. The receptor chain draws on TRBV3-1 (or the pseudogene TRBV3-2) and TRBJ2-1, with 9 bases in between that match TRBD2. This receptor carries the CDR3 CASSQLAGYNEQFF. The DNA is TGTGCCAGCAGCCAACTAGCGGGATACAATGAGCAGTTCTTC.